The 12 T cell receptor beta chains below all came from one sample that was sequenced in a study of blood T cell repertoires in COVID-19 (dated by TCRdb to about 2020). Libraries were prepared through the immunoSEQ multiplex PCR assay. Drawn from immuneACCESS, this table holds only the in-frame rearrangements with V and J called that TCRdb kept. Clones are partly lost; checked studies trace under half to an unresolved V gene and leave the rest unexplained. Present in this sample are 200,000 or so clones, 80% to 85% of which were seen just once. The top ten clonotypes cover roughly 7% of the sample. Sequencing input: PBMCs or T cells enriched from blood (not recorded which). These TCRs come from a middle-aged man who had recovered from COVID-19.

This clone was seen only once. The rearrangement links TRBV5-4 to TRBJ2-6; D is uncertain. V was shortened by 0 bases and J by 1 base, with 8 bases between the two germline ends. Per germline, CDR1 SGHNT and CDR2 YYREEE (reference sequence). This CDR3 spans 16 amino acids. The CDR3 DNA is TGTGCCAGCAGCTTGGGGCCGGAGTCTGGGGCCAACGTCCTGACTTTC. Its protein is CASSLGPESGANVLTF. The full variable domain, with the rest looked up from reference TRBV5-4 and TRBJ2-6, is ETGVTQSPTHLIKTRGQQVTLRCSSQSGHNTVSWYQQALGQGPQFIFQYYREEENGRGNFPPRFSGLQFPNYSSELNVNALELDDSALYLCASSLGPESGANVLTFGAGSRLTVL.

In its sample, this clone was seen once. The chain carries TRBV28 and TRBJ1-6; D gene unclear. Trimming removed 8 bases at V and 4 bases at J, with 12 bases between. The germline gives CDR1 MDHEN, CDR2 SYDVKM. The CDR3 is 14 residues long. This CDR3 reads CASALGDYNSPLHF. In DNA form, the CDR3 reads TGTGCCAGCGCCCTCGGGGATTATAATTCACCCCTCCACTTT.

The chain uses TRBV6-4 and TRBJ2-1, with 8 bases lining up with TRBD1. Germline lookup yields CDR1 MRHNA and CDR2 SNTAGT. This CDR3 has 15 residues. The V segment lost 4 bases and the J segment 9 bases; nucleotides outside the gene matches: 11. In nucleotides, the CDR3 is TGTGCCAGCAGTGCCAACCAAGGACAGGGCGGTGAGCAGTTCTTC. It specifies CASSANQGQGGEQFF.

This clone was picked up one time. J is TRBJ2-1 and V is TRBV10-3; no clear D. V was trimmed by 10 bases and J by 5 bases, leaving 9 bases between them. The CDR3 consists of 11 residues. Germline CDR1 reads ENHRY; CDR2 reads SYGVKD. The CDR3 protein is CATREDNEQFF. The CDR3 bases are TGTGCCACCCGAGAGGACAATGAGCAGTTCTTC.

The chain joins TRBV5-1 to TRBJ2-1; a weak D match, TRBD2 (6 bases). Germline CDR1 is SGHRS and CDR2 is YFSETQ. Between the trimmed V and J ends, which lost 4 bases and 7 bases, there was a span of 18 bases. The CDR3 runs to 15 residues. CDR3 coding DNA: TGCGCCAGCAGCGCGGACTCGGCGGGGTGGAATGAGCAGTTCTTC. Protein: CASSADSAGWNEQFF.

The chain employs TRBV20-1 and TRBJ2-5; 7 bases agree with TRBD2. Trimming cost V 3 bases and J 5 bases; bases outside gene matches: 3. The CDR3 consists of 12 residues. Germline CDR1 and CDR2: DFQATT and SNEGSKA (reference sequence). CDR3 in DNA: TGCAGTGCTAGTGACGGGGGGGAGACCCAGTACTTC. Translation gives CSASDGGETQYF.

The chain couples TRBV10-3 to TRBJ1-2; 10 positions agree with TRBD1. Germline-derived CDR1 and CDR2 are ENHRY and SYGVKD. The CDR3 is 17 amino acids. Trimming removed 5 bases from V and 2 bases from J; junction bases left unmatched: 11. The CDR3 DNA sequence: TGTGCCATCAGTTCCCCTAGGGACAGGGGCCGAAACTATGGCTACACCTTC. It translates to CAISSPRDRGRNYGYTF.

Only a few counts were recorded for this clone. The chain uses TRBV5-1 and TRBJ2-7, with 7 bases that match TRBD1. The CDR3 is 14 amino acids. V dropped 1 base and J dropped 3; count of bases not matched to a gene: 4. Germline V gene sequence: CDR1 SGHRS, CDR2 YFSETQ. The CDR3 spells CASSLLPGGYEQYF. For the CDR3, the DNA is TGCGCCAGCAGCTTGTTACCAGGGGGCTACGAGCAGTACTTC.

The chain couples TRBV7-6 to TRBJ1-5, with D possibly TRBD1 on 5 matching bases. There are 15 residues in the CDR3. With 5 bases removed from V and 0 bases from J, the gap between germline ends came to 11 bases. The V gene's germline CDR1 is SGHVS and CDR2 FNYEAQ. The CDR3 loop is CASSPGGDSNQPQHF. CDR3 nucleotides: TGTGCCAGCAGCCCCGGGGGGGATAGCAATCAGCCCCAGCATTTT.

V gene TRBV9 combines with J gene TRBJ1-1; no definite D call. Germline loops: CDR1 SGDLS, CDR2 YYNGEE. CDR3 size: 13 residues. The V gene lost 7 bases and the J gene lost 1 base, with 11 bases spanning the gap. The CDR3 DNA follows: TGTGCCAGCCGTCCCCTGAGGAACACTGAAGCTTTCTTT. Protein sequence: CASRPLRNTEAFF. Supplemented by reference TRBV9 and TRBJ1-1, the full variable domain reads DSGVTQTPKHLITATGQRVTLRCSPRSGDLSVYWYQQSLDQGLQFLIQYYNGEERAKGNILERFSAQQFPDLHSELNLSSLELGDSALYFCASRPLRNTEAFFGQGTRLTVV.

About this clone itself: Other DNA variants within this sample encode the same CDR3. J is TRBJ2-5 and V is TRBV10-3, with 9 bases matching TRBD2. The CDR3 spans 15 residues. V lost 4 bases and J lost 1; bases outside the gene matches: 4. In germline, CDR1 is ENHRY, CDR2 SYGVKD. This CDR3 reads CAISGGRALQETQYF. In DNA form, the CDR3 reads TGTGCCATCAGTGGCGGGAGGGCCCTCCAAGAGACCCAGTACTTC.

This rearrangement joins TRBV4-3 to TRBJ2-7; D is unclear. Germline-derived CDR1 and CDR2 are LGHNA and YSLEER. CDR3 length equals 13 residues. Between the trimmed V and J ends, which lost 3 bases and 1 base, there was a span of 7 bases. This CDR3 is CASSQSGSYEQYF. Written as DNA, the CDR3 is TGCGCCAGCAGCCAGTCCGGGTCCTACGAGCAGTACTTC.